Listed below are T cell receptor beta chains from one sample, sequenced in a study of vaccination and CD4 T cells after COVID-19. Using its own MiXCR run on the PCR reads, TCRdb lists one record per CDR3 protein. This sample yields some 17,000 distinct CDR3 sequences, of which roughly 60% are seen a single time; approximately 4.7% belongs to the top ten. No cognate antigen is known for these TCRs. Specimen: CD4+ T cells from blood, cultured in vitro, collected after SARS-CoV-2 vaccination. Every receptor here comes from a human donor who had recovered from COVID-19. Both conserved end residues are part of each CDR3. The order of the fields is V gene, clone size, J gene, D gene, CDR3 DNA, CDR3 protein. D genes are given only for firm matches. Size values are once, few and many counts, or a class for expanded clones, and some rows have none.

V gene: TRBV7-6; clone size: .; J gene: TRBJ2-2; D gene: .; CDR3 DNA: TGTGCCAGCAGCTTAGTCTCGATGGTCACCGGGGAGCTGTTTTTT; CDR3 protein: CASSLVSMVTGELFF
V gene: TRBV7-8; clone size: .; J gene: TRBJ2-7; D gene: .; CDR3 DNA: TGTGCCAGCAGCCTTCGAACAGTGTTCGAGCAGTACTTC; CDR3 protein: CASSLRTVFEQYF
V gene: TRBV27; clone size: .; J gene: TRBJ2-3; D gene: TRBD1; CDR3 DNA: TGTGCCAGCAGTTGGGACAGGGGAGTCAGCACAGATACGCAGTATTTT; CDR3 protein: CASSWDRGVSTDTQYF
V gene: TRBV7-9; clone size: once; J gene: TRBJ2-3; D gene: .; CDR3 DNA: TGTGCCAGCAGCTTAGGCTCCTGGGGCACAGATACGCAGTATTTT; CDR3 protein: CASSLGSWGTDTQYF
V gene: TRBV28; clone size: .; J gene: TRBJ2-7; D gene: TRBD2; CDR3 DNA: TGTGCCAGCAGGCCGGGACTAGCCACCTACGAGCAGTACTTC; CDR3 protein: CASRPGLATYEQYF
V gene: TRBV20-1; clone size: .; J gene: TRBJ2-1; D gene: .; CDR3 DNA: TGCAGTGCTAGATTTCCAGGGGATGAGCAGTTCTTC; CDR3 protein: CSARFPGDEQFF
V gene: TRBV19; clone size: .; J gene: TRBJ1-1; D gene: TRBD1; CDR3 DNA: TGTGCCAGTAGTACAACAGGGGACACTGAAGCTTTCTTT; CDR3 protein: CASSTTGDTEAFF
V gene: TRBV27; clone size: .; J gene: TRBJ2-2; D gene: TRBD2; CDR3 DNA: TGTGCCAGCAGTTTTCGGACTAGCGGGTACGGGGAGCTGTTTTTT; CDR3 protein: CASSFRTSGYGELFF
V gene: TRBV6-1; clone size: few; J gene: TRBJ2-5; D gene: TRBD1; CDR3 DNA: TGTGCCAGCAGTCCAACGGACAGGGAAGGGACCCAGTACTTC; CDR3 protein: CASSPTDREGTQYF
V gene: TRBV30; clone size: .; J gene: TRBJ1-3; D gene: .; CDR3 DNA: TGTGGGTGGGGCCCCGGAACCAACACCATATATTTT; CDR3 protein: CGWGPGTNTIYF
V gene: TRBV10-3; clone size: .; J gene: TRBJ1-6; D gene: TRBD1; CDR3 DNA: TGTGCCACCGCCGGACAGGGAAATTCACCCCTCCACTTT; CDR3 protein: CATAGQGNSPLHF
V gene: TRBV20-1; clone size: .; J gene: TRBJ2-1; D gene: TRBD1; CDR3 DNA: TGCAGTGCTAGATTCGAGGGCGGCAGGGGGTTAACCTATGAGCAGTTCTTC; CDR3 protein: CSARFEGGRGLTYEQFF
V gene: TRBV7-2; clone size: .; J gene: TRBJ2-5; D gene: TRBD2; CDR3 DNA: TGTGCCAGCAGCTTGGTCCTACTAGCGGGAGGGCTAGGGGAGACCCAGTACTTC; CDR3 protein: CASSLVLLAGGLGETQYF
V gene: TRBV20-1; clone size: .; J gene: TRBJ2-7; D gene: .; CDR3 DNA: TGCAGTGCTTACTCCTACGAGCAGTACTTC; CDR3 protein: CSAYSYEQYF
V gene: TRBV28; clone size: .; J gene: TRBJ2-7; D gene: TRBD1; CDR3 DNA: TGTGCCAGCAGTTTGACAGGGGGTGCGAGGGAGCAGTACTTC; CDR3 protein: CASSLTGGAREQYF
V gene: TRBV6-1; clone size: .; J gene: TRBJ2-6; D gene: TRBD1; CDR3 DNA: TGTGCCAGCAGCGAAAGGACAGGGAGCTCTGGGGCCAACGTCCTGACTTTC; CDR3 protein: CASSERTGSSGANVLTF
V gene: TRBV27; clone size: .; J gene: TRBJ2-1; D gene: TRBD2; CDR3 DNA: TGTGCCAGCAGTTTAGGGGGAGGGCCCTCCTACAATGAGCAGTTCTTC; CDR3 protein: CASSLGGGPSYNEQFF
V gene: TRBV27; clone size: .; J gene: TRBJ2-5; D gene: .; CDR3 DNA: TGTGCCAGCAGCGTGGACAGCGGGGAGACCCAGTACTTC; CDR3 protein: CASSVDSGETQYF
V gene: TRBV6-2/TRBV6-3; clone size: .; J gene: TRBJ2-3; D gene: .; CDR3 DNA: TGTGCCAGCAGTTACTCGGAGACTAGTGTAGATACGCAGTATTTT; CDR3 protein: CASSYSETSVDTQYF
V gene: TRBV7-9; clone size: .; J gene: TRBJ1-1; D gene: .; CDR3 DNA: TGTGCCAGCAGTGCTTGGGACACCCGCACTGAAGCTTTCTTT; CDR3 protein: CASSAWDTRTEAFF
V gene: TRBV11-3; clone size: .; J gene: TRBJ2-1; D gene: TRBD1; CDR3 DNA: TGTGCCAGCAGCTTCCGACAGGGGAGGACCAATGAGCAGTTCTTC; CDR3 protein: CASSFRQGRTNEQFF
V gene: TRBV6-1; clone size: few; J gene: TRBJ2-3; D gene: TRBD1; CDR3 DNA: TGTGCCAGCAGGAGACAGGGGTTGGATACGCAGTATTTT; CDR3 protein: CASRRQGLDTQYF